One and the same sample provided the 2 T cell receptor beta chains below, sequenced in a study of blood T cell repertoires in COVID-19. Assay used: immunoSEQ multiplex PCR; TCRdb lists only in-frame clones, some missing. The sample holds 100,000 or so clones, 85% seen once. The sequenced sample consisted of peripheral blood. The source of these receptors is a man aged 55 to 70 with acute or convalescent COVID-19.

This chain links TRBV27 with TRBJ2-3; 12 positions match TRBD2. J was trimmed by 3 bases and V by 8 bases; bases with no gene match: 12. Germline V gene data show CDR1 as MNHEY and CDR2 as SMNVEV (reference sequence). This CDR3 spans 17 amino acids. Here the CDR3 DNA reads TGTGCCAGCGGCGGGACTAGCGGGCGAAATCCGACAGATACGCAGTATTTT. It codes for CASGGTSGRNPTDTQYF.

The chain has TRBV6-5 and TRBJ1-5; no clear D. The CDR3 sequence is 13 residues long. V lost 6 bases, J lost 0 bases, and 6 bases lay in between. The germline CDR1 and CDR2 sequences are MNHEY and SVGAGI. As DNA, the CDR3 is TGTGCCAGCAGGAGGGATAGCAATCAGCCCCAGCATTTT. It is translated as CASRRDSNQPQHF.